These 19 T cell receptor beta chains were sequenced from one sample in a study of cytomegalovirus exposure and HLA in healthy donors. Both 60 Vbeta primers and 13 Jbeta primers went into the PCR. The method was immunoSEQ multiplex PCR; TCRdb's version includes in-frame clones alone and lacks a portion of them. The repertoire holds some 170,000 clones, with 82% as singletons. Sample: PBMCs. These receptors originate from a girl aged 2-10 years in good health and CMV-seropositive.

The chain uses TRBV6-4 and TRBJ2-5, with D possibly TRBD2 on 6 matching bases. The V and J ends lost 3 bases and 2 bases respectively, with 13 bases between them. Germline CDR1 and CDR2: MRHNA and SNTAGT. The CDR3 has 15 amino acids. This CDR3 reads CASSESEGGQETQYF. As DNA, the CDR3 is TGTGCCAGCAGTGAGTCCGAGGGAGGACAAGAGACCCAGTACTTC.

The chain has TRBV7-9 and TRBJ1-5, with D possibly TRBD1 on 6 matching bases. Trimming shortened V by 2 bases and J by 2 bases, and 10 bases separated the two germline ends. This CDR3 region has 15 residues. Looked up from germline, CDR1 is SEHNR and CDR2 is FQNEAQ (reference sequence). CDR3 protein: CASSLTGIGNQPQHF. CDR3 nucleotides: TGTGCCAGCAGCTTAACAGGGATCGGCAATCAGCCCCAGCATTTT.

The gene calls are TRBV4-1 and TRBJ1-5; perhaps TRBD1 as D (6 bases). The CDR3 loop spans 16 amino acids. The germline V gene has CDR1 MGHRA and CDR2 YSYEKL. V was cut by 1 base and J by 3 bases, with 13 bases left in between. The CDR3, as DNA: TGCGCCAGCAGCCAAGCCCCCGGACAGCTCAATCAGCCCCAGCATTTT. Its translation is CASSQAPGQLNQPQHF.

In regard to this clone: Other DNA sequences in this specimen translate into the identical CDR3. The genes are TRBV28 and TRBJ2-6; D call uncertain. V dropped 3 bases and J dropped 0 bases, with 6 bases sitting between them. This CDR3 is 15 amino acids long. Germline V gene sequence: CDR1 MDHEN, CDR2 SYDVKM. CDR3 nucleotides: TGTGCCAGCAGTTTTGCCGGCTCTGGGGCCAACGTCCTGACTTTC. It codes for CASSFAGSGANVLTF.

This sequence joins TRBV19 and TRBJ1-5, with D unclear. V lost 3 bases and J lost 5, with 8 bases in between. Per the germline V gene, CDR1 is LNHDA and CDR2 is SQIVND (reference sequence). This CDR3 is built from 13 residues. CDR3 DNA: TGTGCCAGTAGTATGAGGAGGGATCAGCCCCAGCATTTT. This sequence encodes CASSMRRDQPQHF.

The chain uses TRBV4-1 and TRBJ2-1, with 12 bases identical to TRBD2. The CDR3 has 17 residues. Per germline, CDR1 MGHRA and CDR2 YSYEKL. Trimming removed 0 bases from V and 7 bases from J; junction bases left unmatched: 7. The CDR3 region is CASSQEQLAGGVNEQFF. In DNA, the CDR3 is TGCGCCAGCAGCCAAGAACAGCTAGCGGGAGGGGTAAATGAGCAGTTCTTC.

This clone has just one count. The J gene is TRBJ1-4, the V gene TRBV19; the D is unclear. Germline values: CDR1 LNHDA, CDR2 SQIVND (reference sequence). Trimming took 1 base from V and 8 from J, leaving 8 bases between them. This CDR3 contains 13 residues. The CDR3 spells CASSIARGEKLFF. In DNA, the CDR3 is TGTGCCAGTAGTATAGCGAGAGGAGAAAAACTGTTTTTT.

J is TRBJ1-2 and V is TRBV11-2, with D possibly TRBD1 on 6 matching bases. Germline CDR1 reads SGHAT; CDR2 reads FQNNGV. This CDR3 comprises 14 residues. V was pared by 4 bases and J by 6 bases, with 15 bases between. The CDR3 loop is CASSSRGGWNGYTF. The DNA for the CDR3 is TGTGCCAGCAGCTCGAGGGGGGGGTGGAATGGCTACACCTTC.

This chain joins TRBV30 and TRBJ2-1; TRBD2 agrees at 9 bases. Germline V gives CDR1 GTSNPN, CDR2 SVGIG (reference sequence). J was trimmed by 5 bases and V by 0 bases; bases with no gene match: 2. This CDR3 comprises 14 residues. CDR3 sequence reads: CAWSVLAGDNEQFF. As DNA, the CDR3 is TGTGCCTGGAGTGTACTAGCGGGTGACAATGAGCAGTTCTTC.

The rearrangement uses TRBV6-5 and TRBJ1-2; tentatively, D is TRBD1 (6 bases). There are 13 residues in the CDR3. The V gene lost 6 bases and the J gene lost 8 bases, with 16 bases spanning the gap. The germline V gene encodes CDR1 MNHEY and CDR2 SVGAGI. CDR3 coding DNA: TGTGCCAGCAGCCGCGGACAGACGAGAGGCTACACCTTC. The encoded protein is CASSRGQTRGYTF.

The CDR3 region is CASSADSGIYVPEQYF. The CDR3 bases are TGTGCCAGCAGCGCAGATAGCGGGATTTATGTTCCCGAGCAGTACTTC. The rearrangement uses TRBV9 and TRBJ2-7; 8 nucleotides align to TRBD2. J gave up 6 bases and V 3 bases, and 14 bases lay outside the gene matches. Germline V lookup: CDR1 SGDLS, CDR2 YYNGEE. The CDR3 runs to 16 residues.

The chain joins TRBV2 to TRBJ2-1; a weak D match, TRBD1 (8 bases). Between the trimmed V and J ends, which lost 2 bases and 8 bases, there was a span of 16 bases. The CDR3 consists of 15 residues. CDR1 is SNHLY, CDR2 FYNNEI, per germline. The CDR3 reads CASSEIGQGGYEQFF. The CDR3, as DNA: TGTGCCAGCAGTGAAATAGGACAGGGAGGGTATGAGCAGTTCTTC.

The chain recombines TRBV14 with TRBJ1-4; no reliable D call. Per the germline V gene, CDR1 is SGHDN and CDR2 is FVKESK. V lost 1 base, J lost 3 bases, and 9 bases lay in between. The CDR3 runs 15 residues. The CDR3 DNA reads TGTGCCAGCAGCCAAGCGGACTCCCCTAATGAAAAACTGTTTTTT. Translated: CASSQADSPNEKLFF.

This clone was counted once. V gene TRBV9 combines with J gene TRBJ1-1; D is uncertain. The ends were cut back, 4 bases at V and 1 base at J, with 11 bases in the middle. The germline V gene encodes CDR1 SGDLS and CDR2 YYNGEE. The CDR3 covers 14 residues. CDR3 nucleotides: TGTGCCAGCAGCCCTACCCACTCGAACACTGAAGCTTTCTTT. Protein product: CASSPTHSNTEAFF.

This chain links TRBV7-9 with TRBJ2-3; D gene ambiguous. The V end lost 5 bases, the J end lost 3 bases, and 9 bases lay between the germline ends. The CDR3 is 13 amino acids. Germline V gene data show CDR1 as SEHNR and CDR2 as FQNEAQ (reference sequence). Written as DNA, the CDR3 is TGTGCCAGCAGCCCCCCCGGGACAGATACGCAGTATTTT. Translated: CASSPPGTDTQYF.

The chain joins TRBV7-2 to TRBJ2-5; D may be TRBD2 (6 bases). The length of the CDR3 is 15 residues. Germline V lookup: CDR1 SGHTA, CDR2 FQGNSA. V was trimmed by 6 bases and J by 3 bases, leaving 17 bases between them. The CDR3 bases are TGTGCCAGCAGTCTCCGGGACTCCTCGGAAGAGACCCAGTACTTC. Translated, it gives CASSLRDSSEETQYF. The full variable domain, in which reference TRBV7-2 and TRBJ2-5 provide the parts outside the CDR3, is GAGVSQSPSNKVTEKGKDVELRCDPISGHTALYWYRQSLGQGLEFLIYFQGNSAPDKSGLPSDRFSAERTGGSVSTLTIQRTQQEDSAVYLCASSLRDSSEETQYFGPGTRLLVL.

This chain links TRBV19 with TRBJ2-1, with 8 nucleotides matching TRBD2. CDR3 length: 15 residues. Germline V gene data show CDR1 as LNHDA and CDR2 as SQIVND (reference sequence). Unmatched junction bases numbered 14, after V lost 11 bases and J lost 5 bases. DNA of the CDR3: TGTGCCGCTAGGAGAAGCGGGAGAGGGAACAATGAGCAGTTCTTC. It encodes CAARRSGRGNNEQFF.

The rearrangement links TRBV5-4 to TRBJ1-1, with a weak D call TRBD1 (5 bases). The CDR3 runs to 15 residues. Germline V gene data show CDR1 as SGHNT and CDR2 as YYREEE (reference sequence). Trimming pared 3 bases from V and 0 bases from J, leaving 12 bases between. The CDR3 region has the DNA TGTGCCAGCAGCTGGGGGGGGAATGTGAACACTGAAGCTTTCTTT. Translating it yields CASSWGGNVNTEAFF.

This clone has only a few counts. The CDR3 loop reads CASSEAGTKFF. The CDR3, as DNA: TGTGCCAGCAGTGAAGCGGGCACCAAGTTCTTC. The rearrangement uses TRBV7-3 and TRBJ2-1; D perhaps matches TRBD2 (6 bases). Trimming shortened V by 6 bases and J by 14 bases, and 14 bases separated the two germline ends. Germline lookup yields CDR1 SGHTA and CDR2 FQGTGA. This CDR3 spans 11 amino acids.